Listed below are T cell receptor beta chains from one sample, sequenced in a study of blood T cell repertoires in COVID-19. The repertoire was sequenced with immunoSEQ multiplex PCR; TCRdb's copy has only in-frame clones and lacks some. Of 150,000 to 200,000 clones detected, approximately 88% appear once; the ten largest clones hold roughly 9%. Sequencing was done on a sample of PBMCs or T cells enriched from blood (not recorded which). All receptors come from a woman aged 18 to 35 who had recovered from COVID-19. Both conserved end residues are part of each CDR3. A D gene is named only where the DNA matches it firmly. Size values are once, few and many counts, or a class for expanded clones, and some rows have none.

TRBV5-1	TRBJ2-5	-	14	-	CASSLEGGQGTQYF	TGCGCCAGCAGCTTGGAGGGGGGGCAGGGGACCCAGTACTTC
TRBV3-1/TRBV3-2	TRBJ1-1	-	14	-	CASSLQGLNTEAFF	TGTGCCAGCAGCCTCCAGGGATTGAACACTGAAGCTTTCTTT
TRBV2	TRBJ2-5	-	16	TRBD2	CASSGLAGAPQETQYF	TGTGCCAGCAGTGGGCTAGCGGGGGCCCCACAAGAGACCCAGTACTTC
TRBV2	TRBJ2-2	-	14	TRBD2	CASRGTRHTGELFF	TGTGCCAGCAGGGGGACTAGACACACCGGGGAGCTGTTTTTT
TRBV7-9	TRBJ1-2	-	15	-	CASSLDVGRNYGYTF	TGTGCCAGCAGCTTAGATGTCGGGAGAAACTATGGCTACACCTTC
TRBV27	TRBJ1-1	few	16	-	CATSHSPGSALTEAFF	TGTGCCACCTCACATTCCCCGGGGTCTGCGTTGACTGAAGCTTTCTTT
TRBV27	TRBJ1-1	-	13	-	CASSLVSNTEAFF	TGTGCCAGCAGTTTAGTCAGTAACACTGAAGCTTTCTTT
TRBV5-6	TRBJ2-3	-	15	TRBD1	CASSSRQGPTDTQYF	TGTGCCAGCAGCTCCCGACAGGGCCCCACAGATACGCAGTATTTT
TRBV2	TRBJ2-7	-	12	TRBD2	CASKAGSYEQYF	TGTGCCAGCAAAGCGGGATCCTACGAGCAGTACTTC
TRBV19	TRBJ1-3	-	14	-	CASSRTQGGNTIYF	TGTGCCAGTAGTCGAACGCAGGGTGGAAACACCATATATTTT
TRBV4-2	TRBJ1-3	-	15	-	CASSQDRGAGNTIYF	TGTGCCAGCAGCCAAGACAGGGGAGCTGGAAACACCATATATTTT
TRBV7-9	TRBJ1-4	-	15	-	CASSLVRDWGEKLFF	TGTGCCAGCAGCTTAGTGAGGGACTGGGGAGAAAAACTGTTTTTT
TRBV28	TRBJ1-6	-	15	TRBD1	CASRTGSSYNSPLHF	TGTGCCAGCCGGACAGGGAGCTCCTATAATTCACCCCTCCACTTT
TRBV4-3	TRBJ2-3	-	18	TRBD1	CASSQDLGVNRGIDTQYF	TGCGCCAGCAGCCAAGATCTGGGGGTGAACAGGGGCATCGATACGCAGTATTTT
TRBV10-3	TRBJ2-3	-	20	TRBD2	CAIFDPGLAGMSGGADTQYF	TGTGCCATCTTCGATCCGGGACTAGCGGGGATGTCCGGGGGCGCAGATACGCAGTATTTT
TRBV20-1	TRBJ2-5	-	12	-	CSASTLYETQYF	TGCAGTGCTAGTACACTATACGAGACCCAGTACTTC
TRBV19	TRBJ2-2	-	16	TRBD2	CAASPVSGGGTGELFF	TGTGCCGCCTCGCCCGTTAGCGGGGGGGGAACCGGGGAGCTGTTTTTT
TRBV5-1	TRBJ2-7	-	13	-	CASMGTSSYEQYF	TGCGCCAGCATGGGGACTTCCTCCTACGAGCAGTACTTC
TRBV18	TRBJ1-2	-	14	TRBD1	CASSPGQGDYGYTF	TGTGCCAGCTCACCGGGACAGGGAGACTATGGCTACACCTTC
TRBV7-9	TRBJ1-4	-	15	-	CASSPRPGQNEKLFF	TGTGCCAGCAGCCCGCGCCCGGGACAAAATGAAAAACTGTTTTTT
TRBV27	TRBJ1-6	once	14	-	CASSLQGYNSPLHF	TGTGCCAGCAGTCTACAGGGTTATAATTCACCCCTCCACTTT
TRBV11-2	TRBJ2-1	once	15	TRBD2	CASSLELAGGNEQFF	TGTGCCAGCAGCTTGGAGCTAGCGGGTGGTAATGAGCAGTTCTTC
TRBV6-5	TRBJ2-6	-	15	TRBD1	CASTEDRAGANVLTF	TGTGCCAGCACCGAGGACAGGGCTGGGGCCAACGTCCTGACTTTC
TRBV2	TRBJ1-6	-	15	-	CASSGRPAYNSPLHF	TGTGCCAGCAGCGGGAGACCTGCCTATAATTCACCCCTCCACTTT
TRBV5-1	TRBJ1-1	-	15	-	CASSSIAAGESEAFF	TGCGCCAGCAGCTCCATAGCCGCAGGGGAGAGTGAAGCTTTCTTT
TRBV18	TRBJ2-7	-	14	-	CASSPGHHTYEQYF	TGTGCCAGCTCACCAGGACACCATACTTACGAGCAGTACTTC
TRBV7-9	TRBJ1-1	-	14	-	CASSFVRMNTEAFF	TGTGCCAGCAGCTTTGTGCGAATGAACACTGAAGCTTTCTTT
TRBV4-1	TRBJ2-4	-	17	-	CASSQEDTRELSNIQYF	TGCGCCAGCAGCCAAGAGGATACCCGGGAGTTAAGTAACATTCAGTACTTC
TRBV7-3	TRBJ2-3	-	11	-	CASSYLDTQYF	TGTGCCAGCAGTTACTTAGATACGCAGTATTTT
TRBV21-1	TRBJ2-2	once	14	-	CASSKVRETGELFF	TGTGCCAGCAGCAAAGTCCGGGAGACCGGGGAGCTGTTTTTT
TRBV7-8	TRBJ1-1	-	18	-	CASSSPTQETIGDTEAFF	TGTGCCAGCAGCTCTCCAACTCAGGAGACTATCGGGGACACTGAAGCTTTCTTT
TRBV4-1	TRBJ1-5	-	16	-	CASSQPYVDRNQPQHF	TGCGCCAGCAGCCAACCTTACGTTGATAGAAATCAGCCCCAGCATTTT
TRBV14	TRBJ1-2	-	14	-	CASSQETGIGGYTF	TGTGCCAGCAGCCAAGAGACGGGGATAGGAGGCTACACCTTC
TRBV19	TRBJ2-2	-	15	TRBD1	CASGRDRGAAGELFF	TGTGCCAGTGGCCGGGACAGGGGGGCCGCCGGGGAGCTGTTTTTT
TRBV7-9	TRBJ1-3	-	17	TRBD1	CASSLGQGAFKGNTIYF	TGTGCCAGCAGCTTGGGACAGGGGGCATTTAAGGGAAACACCATATATTTT
TRBV28	TRBJ2-5	-	16	TRBD2	CASSFVGEGYQETQYF	TGTGCCAGCAGTTTCGTGGGGGAGGGGTACCAAGAGACCCAGTACTTC